Presented here are 26 T cell receptor beta chains from one specimen sequenced in a study of cytomegalovirus exposure and HLA in healthy donors. The PCR used 60 Vbeta and 13 Jbeta primers. Profiled with immunoSEQ multiplex PCR; TCRdb holds only in-frame clones, not every one. The table counts over 100,000 clones; around 1.6% lies in the top ten. Sequencing was carried out using PBMCs. All receptors derive from a middle-aged woman in good health and CMV-seropositive.

This chain joins TRBV4-1 and TRBJ2-7, with 7 bases identical to TRBD2. J lost 4 bases, V lost 8 bases, and 14 bases had no gene match. This CDR3 region has 15 residues. Germline V gives CDR1 MGHRA, CDR2 YSYEKL. The CDR3 sequence is CASGPGLKGPYEQYF. The DNA for the CDR3 is TGCGCCAGCGGACCGGGACTAAAGGGACCTTACGAGCAGTACTTC.

The chain carries TRBV9 and TRBJ2-5, with D possibly TRBD1 on 5 matching bases. The CDR3 runs 18 residues. V was pared by 1 base and J by 5 bases, with 24 bases between. Germline CDR1 is SGDLS and CDR2 is YYNGEE. CDR3 in amino acids: CASSVSVGRQGAAETQYF. In nucleotides, the CDR3 is TGTGCCAGCAGCGTATCGGTGGGTAGGCAGGGTGCAGCGGAGACCCAGTACTTC.

This sequence joins TRBV7-2 and TRBJ2-3; D is perhaps TRBD1 (6 bases). This CDR3 contains 16 residues. The V gene's germline CDR1 is SGHTA and CDR2 FQGNSA. Trimming pared 2 bases from V and 1 base from J, leaving 13 bases between. The CDR3 coding sequence is TGTGCCAGCAGCTTAAACAGGGCCCCTCGCACAGATACGCAGTATTTT. This gives the protein CASSLNRAPRTDTQYF.

The chain links TRBV19 to TRBJ1-5; D uncertain. Germline-derived CDR1 and CDR2 are LNHDA and SQIVND (reference sequence). The CDR3 length is 15 residues. V was shortened by 3 bases and J by 7 bases, with 16 bases between the two germline ends. CDR3 residues: CASSILYRNRQPQHF. The CDR3 DNA reads TGTGCCAGTAGTATTTTATACAGAAATAGGCAGCCCCAGCATTTT.

This sequence joins TRBV4-2 and TRBJ2-1, with 9 bases that match TRBD2. Germline V gene sequence: CDR1 LGHNA, CDR2 YNFKEQ. The CDR3 has 15 residues. The junction had 10 bases not matched to a gene; V was cut back by 4 bases and J by 9 bases. CDR3 sequence (DNA): TGTGCCAGCAGCCTCGGGACTAGCCGTGGGGGTGAGCAGTTCTTC. Its translation: CASSLGTSRGGEQFF.

The CDR3 region has the DNA TGCGCCAGCAGCTTGGTGGAGGACAATGAGCAGTTCTTC. It yields the protein CASSLVEDNEQFF. The chain recombines TRBV5-1 with TRBJ2-1; TRBD2 might be the D (5 bases). CDR3 size: 13 residues. Trimming took 0 bases from V and 5 from J, leaving 6 bases between them. Per germline, CDR1 SGHRS and CDR2 YFSETQ.

The chain links TRBV6-4 to TRBJ2-3, with no clear D. V dropped 4 bases and J dropped 6 bases, with 11 bases sitting between them. The CDR3 length is 13 residues. The germline CDR1 and CDR2 sequences are MRHNA and SNTAGT. The chain's CDR3 is CASSVWATDTQYF. Written as DNA, the CDR3 is TGTGCCAGCAGTGTCTGGGCAACCGATACGCAGTATTTT.

The V and J genes are TRBV15 and TRBJ2-7, with 8 nucleotides matching TRBD1. The CDR3 consists of 15 residues. The germline V gene encodes CDR1 LNHNV and CDR2 YYDKDF (reference sequence). V was pared by 0 bases and J by 5 bases, with 6 bases of the junction left unmatched. The CDR3 is CATSREQQGANEQYF. Here the CDR3 DNA reads TGTGCCACCAGCAGAGAACAGCAGGGGGCCAACGAGCAGTACTTC.

V gene TRBV7-6 combines with J gene TRBJ1-5; D is ambiguous. Trimming pared 1 base from V and 8 bases from J, leaving 9 bases between. In germline, CDR1 is SGHVS, CDR2 FNYEAQ. This CDR3 is 13 amino acids long. CDR3 amino acids: CASSLGREEPQHF. As DNA, the CDR3 is TGTGCCAGCAGCTTAGGGAGGGAGGAGCCCCAGCATTTT.

The chain uses TRBV28 and TRBJ1-1, with TRBD1 as a possible D gene (6 bases). Germline V CDR1 and CDR2: MDHEN, SYDVKM. The CDR3 totals 13 residues. Trimming removed 9 bases from V and 1 base from J, with 12 bases in between. CDR3 residues: CASWWGQNTEAFF. The CDR3 DNA reads as TGTGCCAGTTGGTGGGGACAGAACACTGAAGCTTTCTTT.

V and J are TRBV19 and TRBJ1-1, with D unresolved. Germline CDR1 and CDR2: LNHDA and SQIVND (reference sequence). The V end was cut by 1 base, the J end by 0 bases, with 9 bases between. This CDR3 has 15 amino acids. The CDR3 sequence: CASSIAKLMNTEAFF. DNA for the CDR3: TGTGCCAGTAGTATAGCCAAACTCATGAACACTGAAGCTTTCTTT.

The chain couples TRBV29-1 to TRBJ2-3, with D possibly TRBD2 on 7 matching bases. The germline V gene encodes CDR1 SQVTM and CDR2 ANQGSEA. This CDR3 spans 15 amino acids. Trimming removed 4 bases from V and 0 bases from J, with 14 bases in between. CDR3 residues: CSVGGGLLSTDTQYF. The DNA of the CDR3 is TGCAGCGTTGGGGGGGGCCTGCTTAGCACAGATACGCAGTATTTT.

The chain employs TRBV7-8 and TRBJ1-4; tentative D call: TRBD1 (6 bases). The CDR3 runs 15 residues. Germline values: CDR1 SGHVS, CDR2 FQNEAQ. Deletions cut 3 bases from V and 2 bases from J, with 10 bases between. CDR3 residues: CASSLATGTNEKLFF. The DNA of the CDR3 is TGTGCCAGCAGCTTGGCGACAGGCACTAATGAAAAACTGTTTTTT.

This sequence joins TRBV27 and TRBJ2-5; perhaps TRBD2 as D (6 bases). The germline V and J ends were trimmed by 5 bases and 11 bases, with 21 bases remaining between them. From germline, CDR1 is MNHEY and CDR2 SMNVEV (reference sequence). This CDR3 contains 14 residues. CDR3: CASSPSGLSREQYF. The CDR3 bases are TGTGCCAGCAGTCCATCGGGCCTGAGTCGGGAGCAGTACTTC.

The chain couples TRBV6-5 to TRBJ1-2; TRBD1 matches at 8 bases. J lost 5 bases, V lost 5 bases, and 4 bases had no gene match. Germline V gene data show CDR1 as MNHEY and CDR2 as SVGAGI. This CDR3 is built from 13 residues. The CDR3 sequence is CASSRTGIYGYTF. In DNA form, the CDR3 reads TGTGCCAGCAGTCGGACAGGGATATATGGCTACACCTTC.

The rearrangement joins TRBV6-5 to TRBJ1-4; the match to TRBD1 covers 8 bases. The V gene's germline CDR1 is MNHEY and CDR2 SVGAGI. This CDR3 has 15 amino acids. V shed 7 bases and J 2 bases; nucleotides not matched to a gene: 6. DNA for the CDR3: TGTGCCAGCAAAAGGACAGGGTACACTAATGAAAAACTGTTTTTT. Translated, it gives CASKRTGYTNEKLFF.

The rearrangement links TRBV21-1 to TRBJ2-4; the D call TRBD1 from the table was never checked on the DNA. TRBV21-1 is annotated as a pseudogene. There are 19 residues in the CDR3. The DNA for the CDR3 is TGTGCCAGCAGCAAAACTAGGACAGGGCGGGTTGGAGCCAAAAACATTCAGTACTTC. It encodes CASSKTRTGRVGAKNIQYF.

V usage is TRBV2 and J usage is TRBJ1-2, with D possibly matching TRBD1 (6 bases). Germline lookup yields CDR1 SNHLY and CDR2 FYNNEI. The CDR3 totals 13 residues. The germline V and J ends were trimmed by 5 bases and 1 base, with 8 bases remaining between them. In nucleotides, the CDR3 is TGTGCCAGCAGTTTGGACAGTAACTATGGCTACACCTTC. Translation gives CASSLDSNYGYTF.

CDR3 protein: CNVGTEAFF. CDR3 nucleotides: TGCAATGTAGGGACAGAAGCTTTCTTT. This sequence joins TRBV20-1 and TRBJ1-1; D is perhaps TRBD1 (6 bases). The CDR3 runs 9 residues. Looked up from germline, CDR1 is DFQATT and CDR2 is SNEGSKA (reference sequence).

V is TRBV5-1 and J is TRBJ2-7, with 11 bases that match TRBD1. CDR3 length: 15 amino acids. V lost 4 bases and J lost 5; bases outside the gene matches: 8. Germline CDR1 reads SGHRS; CDR2 reads YFSETQ. This chain's CDR3 is CASSPRTGGVNEQYF. Here the CDR3 DNA reads TGCGCCAGCAGCCCCCGGACAGGGGGCGTCAACGAGCAGTACTTC.

The chain combines TRBV5-6 with TRBJ1-2; D is undetermined. The germline gives CDR1 SGHDT, CDR2 YYEEEE. The length of the CDR3 is 13 residues. V was trimmed by 2 bases and J by 5 bases, leaving 10 bases between them. This CDR3 reads CASSFDREYGYTF. CDR3 in DNA: TGTGCCAGCAGCTTTGATCGGGAGTATGGCTACACCTTC.

J is TRBJ2-3 and V is TRBV7-9, with 7 bases aligning to TRBD2. With 5 bases clipped from V and 3 bases from J, the junction kept 8 bases outside the gene matches. Germline V gene lookup returns CDR1 SEHNR and CDR2 FQNEAQ (reference sequence). The CDR3 runs 15 residues. CDR3 amino acids: CASSQVTGGTDTQYF. CDR3 DNA: TGTGCCAGCAGCCAAGTAACCGGGGGGACAGATACGCAGTATTTT.

This rearrangement joins TRBV7-9 to TRBJ2-5; a weak D match, TRBD2 (6 bases). The V end was cut by 4 bases, the J end by 5 bases, with 8 bases between. Per the germline V gene, CDR1 is SEHNR and CDR2 is FQNEAQ (reference sequence). The length of the CDR3 is 12 residues. CDR3 region: CASSSGGETQYF. In DNA, the CDR3 is TGTGCCAGCAGCTCAGGAGGGGAGACCCAGTACTTC.

This chain joins TRBV11-2 and TRBJ1-4, with D maybe TRBD1 (5 bases). CDR3 length: 16 amino acids. V was trimmed by 9 bases and J by 8 bases, leaving 25 bases between them. Germline CDR1 SGHAT, CDR2 FQNNGV. Written as DNA, the CDR3 is TGTGCCAGTTCTTACCGGGGGTCCCCTTCGGGGGAAAAACTGTTTTTT. Protein sequence: CASSYRGSPSGEKLFF.

The rearrangement joins TRBV27 to TRBJ2-7, with a weak D call TRBD2 (6 bases). V was clipped by 8 bases and J by 6 bases, with 20 bases between them. The CDR3 is 14 residues long. Germline V gene data show CDR1 as MNHEY and CDR2 as SMNVEV (reference sequence). In nucleotides, the CDR3 is TGTGCCAGCGCCCTAGGAGGGGCGATCGGCGAGCAGTACTTC. It is translated as CASALGGAIGEQYF.

The CDR3 loop reads CASSRQGGRELFF. The DNA for the CDR3 is TGTGCCAGTAGTAGACAGGGTGGAAGGGAGCTGTTTTTT. This chain joins TRBV19 and TRBJ2-2; 7 bases fit TRBD1. Germline lookup yields CDR1 LNHDA and CDR2 SQIVND (reference sequence). This CDR3 has 13 amino acids. With 4 bases clipped from V and 9 bases from J, the junction kept 5 bases outside the gene matches.